The 32 T cell receptor beta chains given below trace back to one sample, sequenced in a study of T cell responses to AZD1222 COVID-19 vaccine. Repertoires were generated with immunoSEQ multiplex PCR, while TCRdb's copy carries only in-frame clones and drops some. The sample lists around 120,000 clones, roughly 90% occurring once. Specimen: peripheral blood, collected 28 days after the second AZD1222 dose. These receptors were collected from an adult who received the AZD1222 COVID-19 vaccine.

The V call is TRBV6-1, the J call TRBJ1-2, with TRBD1 matching over 7 bases. The CDR3 runs to 13 residues. CDR1 is MNHNS, CDR2 SASEGT, per germline. The V and J ends lost 2 bases and 6 bases, in that order; junction bases with no gene match: 3. The CDR3 sequence is CASSEITGDGYTF. CDR3 bases: TGTGCCAGCAGTGAAATAACAGGGGATGGCTACACCTTC.

The chain uses TRBV7-6 and TRBJ2-7; no definite D call. This CDR3 is built from 14 residues. Germline CDR1 is SGHVS and CDR2 is FNYEAQ. Trimming pared 5 bases from V and 6 bases from J, leaving 17 bases between. CDR3 nucleotide sequence: TGTGCCAGCAGCCTCACCATAGCTAGTACCGAGCAGTACTTC. Translating it yields CASSLTIASTEQYF.

The chain combines TRBV30 with TRBJ1-2, with D unclear. CDR3 size: 13 residues. V was cut by 0 bases and J by 1 base, with 6 bases left in between. Per the germline V gene, CDR1 is GTSNPN and CDR2 is SVGIG (reference sequence). The CDR3 DNA sequence: TGTGCCTGGAGTGTGGTGGGTAACTATGGCTACACCTTC. This codes for CAWSVVGNYGYTF.

The CDR3 nucleotides read TGTGCCAGCAGCCCAACCTACAATGAGCAGTTCTTC. Translated: CASSPTYNEQFF. The chain combines TRBV7-3 with TRBJ2-1; D gene unclear. In germline, CDR1 is SGHTA, CDR2 FQGTGA. The CDR3 has 12 residues. Between the trimmed V and J ends, which lost 5 bases and 2 bases, there was a span of 4 bases.

The chain recombines TRBV7-2 with TRBJ2-7, with TRBD2 identical over 11 bases. CDR3 length equals 15 residues. Germline V gene sequence: CDR1 SGHTA, CDR2 FQGNSA. The V gene end was trimmed by 3 bases and the J gene end by 4 bases; junction bases not matched to a gene: 5. The CDR3 loop reads CASSFRTSGSYEQYF. CDR3 sequence (DNA): TGTGCCAGCAGCTTCCGCACTAGCGGGAGTTACGAGCAGTACTTC.

This rearrangement joins TRBV5-1 to TRBJ2-1, with TRBD1 matching 7 bases. The CDR3 extends over 15 amino acids. V was pared by 0 bases and J by 5 bases, with 5 bases of the junction left unmatched. Germline V gives CDR1 SGHRS, CDR2 YFSETQ. CDR3 in DNA: TGCGCCAGCAGCTTGGCGGGACAGACCCACAATGAGCAGTTCTTC. Its protein is CASSLAGQTHNEQFF. Looking up the rest from reference TRBV5-1 and TRBJ2-1 gives the full variable domain: KAGVTQTPRYLIKTRGQQVTLSCSPISGHRSVSWYQQTPGQGLQFLFEYFSETQRNKGNFPGRFSGRQFSNSRSEMNVSTLELGDSALYLCASSLAGQTHNEQFFGPGTRLTVL.

The chain is built from TRBV29-1 and TRBJ2-1, with D possibly TRBD2 on 6 matching bases. CDR3 length: 12 residues. In germline, CDR1 is SQVTM, CDR2 ANQGSEA. The CDR3 DNA follows: TGCAGGGGCGGGGACGGGTACAATGAGCAGTTCTTC. Amino acid sequence: CRGGDGYNEQFF.

This chain connects TRBV30 to TRBJ1-1; the match to TRBD1 covers 8 bases. This CDR3 is 14 amino acids long. Germline CDR1 reads GTSNPN; CDR2 reads SVGIG (reference sequence). The ends lost 2 bases at V and 6 bases at J; junction bases unmatched: 8. The CDR3, as DNA: TGTGCCTGGAGTCCTATCAGGGGGCTTCCTGAAGCTTTCTTT. Translation gives CAWSPIRGLPEAFF. The whole variable domain, remainder taken from reference TRBV30 and TRBJ1-1, is SQTIHQWPATLVQPVGSPLSLECTVEGTSNPNLYWYRQAAGRGLQLLFYSVGIGQISSEVPQNLSASRPQDRQFILSSKKLLLSDSGFYLCAWSPIRGLPEAFFGQGTRLTVV.

In DNA, the CDR3 is TGTGCCAGCAGGCTGGCACAGGTCTACGAGCAGTACTTC. It encodes CASRLAQVYEQYF. The chain combines TRBV6-5 with TRBJ2-7; D might be TRBD1 (5 bases). This CDR3 contains 13 residues. Trimming took 6 bases from V and 3 from J, leaving 12 bases between them. Germline assignment: CDR1 MNHEY and CDR2 SVGAGI.

DNA of the CDR3: TGTGCCAGCAGCTTAGGCCTAGCGGGGCTGGGGGAGCAGTACTTC. Translating gives CASSLGLAGLGEQYF. This chain connects TRBV13 to TRBJ2-7, with 9 positions matching TRBD2. J was trimmed by 7 bases and V by 0 bases; bases with no gene match: 7. Germline CDR1 is PRHDT and CDR2 is FYEKMQ (reference sequence). This CDR3 has 15 amino acids.

The CDR3 DNA follows: TGTGCCAGCAGCCAGCTCACAGATACGCAGTATTTT. This translates into CASSQLTDTQYF. The V and J genes are TRBV12-3 or TRBV12-4 and TRBJ2-3; D is unclear. The V end lost 6 bases, the J end lost 2 bases, and 6 bases lay between the germline ends. The CDR3 spans 12 residues.

This sequence joins TRBV5-1 and TRBJ2-5, with D unresolved. The V end lost 0 bases, the J end lost 5 bases, and 11 bases lay between the germline ends. Germline CDR1 reads SGHRS; CDR2 reads YFSETQ. The CDR3 runs to 14 residues. The CDR3 coding sequence is TGCGCCAGCAGCTTGGGCCTTGTGGGGGAGACCCAGTACTTC. Its translation is CASSLGLVGETQYF.

The table lists this clone with a few counts. Germline is not matched at one junction end, which may reflect a read error. The chain links TRBV7-7 to TRBJ2-7, with D tentatively TRBD2 (7 bases). Germline CDR1 SSHAT, CDR2 FNYEAQ (reference sequence). The CDR3 sequence is 15 residues long. CDR3 in DNA: TGTGCTAGCAGCTTAAGGCGGGGGCCTCTCTACGAGCAGTACTTC. Translation: CASSLRRGPLYEQYF.

The rearrangement joins TRBV11-3 to TRBJ1-6; the D is unclear. The CDR3 has 14 amino acids. Trimming removed 4 bases at V and 9 bases at J, with 13 bases between. Germline V gene sequence: CDR1 SGHNT, CDR2 YENEEA. Written as DNA, the CDR3 is TGTGCCAGCAGCTCCGGAAGGACCCTTTCACCCCTCCACTTT. Translating gives CASSSGRTLSPLHF.

J is TRBJ2-7 and V is TRBV7-8, with 7 bases lining up with TRBD1. The V segment lost 8 bases and the J segment 0 bases; nucleotides outside the gene matches: 4. The CDR3 is made up of 13 amino acids. In germline, CDR1 is SGHVS, CDR2 FQNEAQ. CDR3 sequence: CASQGESSYEQYF. As DNA, the CDR3 is TGTGCCAGCCAGGGGGAAAGCTCCTACGAGCAGTACTTC. The complete variable domain, with remaining parts taken from reference TRBV7-8 and TRBJ2-7, reads GAGVSQSPRYKVAKRGQDVALRCDPISGHVSLFWYQQALGQGPEFLTYFQNEAQLDKSGLPSDRFFAERPEGSVSTLKIQRTQQEDSAVYLCASQGESSYEQYFGPGTRLTVT.

V is TRBV7-3 and J is TRBJ2-3; unclear D gene. Trimming pared 2 bases from V and 0 bases from J, leaving 12 bases between. The CDR3 runs 16 residues. Germline V gene data show CDR1 as SGHTA and CDR2 as FQGTGA. CDR3 loop: CASSLQAATSTDTQYF. DNA for the CDR3: TGTGCCAGCAGCTTACAGGCGGCGACTAGCACAGATACGCAGTATTTT.

The chain links TRBV7-2 to TRBJ2-2; D remains unclear. Looked up from germline, CDR1 is SGHTA and CDR2 is FQGNSA. This CDR3 spans 12 amino acids. V lost 7 bases to trimming and J lost 1 base, with 4 bases between them. This CDR3 is CASIQNTGELFF. The CDR3 DNA reads as TGTGCCAGCATCCAGAACACCGGGGAGCTGTTTTTT.

The V and J genes are TRBV19 and TRBJ2-3, with no clear D. CDR3 length equals 15 residues. V lost 5 bases and J lost 1, with 13 bases in between. Germline V gene data show CDR1 as LNHDA and CDR2 as SQIVND (reference sequence). CDR3: CASSLRPEGTDTQYF. The DNA of the CDR3 is TGTGCCAGTAGTCTTCGGCCCGAGGGCACAGATACGCAGTATTTT.

The chain has TRBV28 and TRBJ1-5; D is unresolved. Germline lookup yields CDR1 MDHEN and CDR2 SYDVKM. V dropped 1 base and J dropped 8 bases, with 12 bases sitting between them. The CDR3 totals 14 residues. DNA for the CDR3: TGTGCCAGCAGTTTATCCGACACATTCAAGCCCCAGCATTTT. Residues: CASSLSDTFKPQHF.

The V call is TRBV19, the J call TRBJ2-3; D may be TRBD1 (6 bases). The germline CDR1 and CDR2 sequences are LNHDA and SQIVND (reference sequence). This CDR3 has 14 residues. Trimming removed 5 bases at V and 6 bases at J, with 15 bases between. The CDR3 nucleotides are TGTGCCAGTAGTGTAAGGCTACAGGGCGATACGCAGTATTTT. Translation: CASSVRLQGDTQYF.

The rearrangement uses TRBV14 and TRBJ2-7, with 8 bases matching TRBD2. Germline assignment: CDR1 SGHDN and CDR2 FVKESK. This CDR3 has 15 amino acids. V lost 0 bases, J lost 0 bases, and 1 base stayed unmatched. This chain's CDR3 is CASSQDTSGSYEQYF. CDR3 in DNA: TGTGCCAGCAGCCAAGATACTAGCGGCTCCTACGAGCAGTACTTC.

The chain uses TRBV9 and TRBJ2-3; 11 positions match TRBD1. The trim removed 3 bases at V and 7 bases at J, leaving 1 base unmatched. Germline values: CDR1 SGDLS, CDR2 YYNGEE. This CDR3 spans 13 amino acids. CDR3 residues: CASSGTGGNTQYF. CDR3 sequence (DNA): TGTGCCAGCAGCGGGACAGGGGGCAATACGCAGTATTTT.

The chain is built from TRBV6-6 and TRBJ2-1, with 7 bases identical to TRBD2. The V and J ends lost 7 bases and 4 bases, in that order; junction bases with no gene match: 7. Germline V gene lookup returns CDR1 MNHNY and CDR2 SVGAGI (reference sequence). CDR3 size: 14 residues. CDR3 protein: CASTRTRLYNEQFF. CDR3 bases: TGTGCCAGCACCCGGACTAGGTTGTACAATGAGCAGTTCTTC.

The chain is built from TRBV24-1 and TRBJ1-1, with D possibly matching TRBD1 (5 bases). Deletions cut 0 bases from V and 7 bases from J, with 5 bases between. Per the germline V gene, CDR1 is KGHDR and CDR2 is SFDVKD. The CDR3 has 12 residues. CDR3 coding DNA: TGTGCCACCAGTGATTTGAGGGGTGAAGCTTTCTTT. Its translation is CATSDLRGEAFF.

The chain employs TRBV9 and TRBJ1-2; D perhaps matches TRBD1 (6 bases). V was shortened by 4 bases and J by 7 bases, with 17 bases between the two germline ends. The V gene's germline CDR1 is SGDLS and CDR2 YYNGEE. This CDR3 is built from 14 residues. CDR3 coding DNA: TGTGCCAGCAGCCTACAACAGGGCCCCTTTGGCTACACCTTC. It yields the protein CASSLQQGPFGYTF.

The chain has TRBV18 and TRBJ1-2; 9 bases fit TRBD1. With V trimmed by 5 bases and J by 4 bases, 8 bases remained unmatched. This CDR3 is built from 15 residues. Looked up from germline, CDR1 is KGHSH and CDR2 is LQKENI. This CDR3 is CASSASTGGGYGYTF. The CDR3 DNA reads TGTGCCAGCTCAGCAAGCACAGGGGGCGGCTATGGCTACACCTTC.

The chain employs TRBV5-1 and TRBJ2-7; D remains unclear. Germline V gives CDR1 SGHRS, CDR2 YFSETQ. The CDR3 loop spans 14 amino acids. V lost 0 bases and J lost 0, with 7 bases in between. As DNA, the CDR3 is TGCGCCAGCAGCTTGGTTTCGGGCTCCTACGAGCAGTACTTC. Translation: CASSLVSGSYEQYF.

J is TRBJ1-1 and V is TRBV5-4; D is unclear. The germline gives CDR1 SGHNT, CDR2 YYREEE (reference sequence). Trimming took off 1 base at V and 3 bases at J, with 19 bases between the two ends. The CDR3 is 17 amino acids. The CDR3 loop is CASSLPPGNPRDTEAFF. The CDR3 bases are TGTGCCAGCAGCTTGCCCCCCGGAAACCCAAGGGACACTGAAGCTTTCTTT.

The chain joins TRBV5-8 to TRBJ2-7, with D possibly being TRBD2 (6 bases). The CDR3 totals 15 residues. Trimming took off 4 bases at V and 0 bases at J, with 14 bases between the two ends. Germline V CDR1 and CDR2: SGHTS, YDEGEE. The CDR3 reads CASSEGLPSSYEQYF. DNA for the CDR3: TGTGCCAGCAGCGAGGGACTGCCAAGCTCCTACGAGCAGTACTTC.

This clone was observed once. The chain combines TRBV28 with TRBJ2-1, with D perhaps matching TRBD1 (5 bases). The germline V gene has CDR1 MDHEN and CDR2 SYDVKM. Trimming took 3 bases from V and 3 from J, leaving 6 bases between them. The CDR3 has 13 amino acids. CDR3 residues: CASSLDNYNEQFF. For the CDR3, the DNA is TGTGCCAGCAGTTTGGACAACTACAATGAGCAGTTCTTC.

The chain couples TRBV12-3 or TRBV12-4 to TRBJ2-5; weak D call: TRBD2 (6 bases). CDR3 size: 13 residues. The V gene lost 6 bases and the J gene lost 4 bases, with 12 bases spanning the gap. The DNA of the CDR3 is TGTGCCAGCAGACGGGACTCGGGAGAGACCCAGTACTTC. Its protein is CASRRDSGETQYF.

This clone has a single count. The chain combines TRBV29-1 with TRBJ1-2, with D unclear. CDR3 length equals 15 residues. Looked up from germline, CDR1 is SQVTM and CDR2 is ANQGSEA. Trimming shortened V by 8 bases and J by 6 bases, and 25 bases separated the two germline ends. DNA of the CDR3: TGCAGCTCGGGGTTTGGCGGTCAAGCGGGAAATGGCTACACCTTC. Its translation: CSSGFGGQAGNGYTF. Full variable domain (remainder filled in from reference TRBV29-1 and TRBJ1-2): SAVISQKPSRDICQRGTSLTIQCQVDSQVTMMFWYRQQPGQSLTLIATANQGSEATYESGFVIDKFPISRPNLTFSTLTVSNMSPEDSSIYLCSSGFGGQAGNGYTFGSGTRLTVV.